This T cell receptor beta chain was profiled in a study of blood T cells in healthy people across ages. Findings and caveats of the study: Observed TCR beta diversity per million T cells went down as age went up. This fall followed a roughly linear course with age. Long-lived and aged donors differed, with more naive CD4+ cells and higher diversity in the long-lived.

The V gene's germline CDR1 is KGHSY and CDR2 FQNENV. Trimming at V came to 3 bases and at J to 6 bases, leaving 5 bases not matched to a gene. CDR3 length equals 14 residues. On this clonotype itself: The antigen remains undetermined.

Together with a sample-barcoded 5' primer, a J-beta primer mix was included in a second PCR lasting roughly 7 to 11 cycles. Using its own MiXCR run on the 5' RACE reads, TCRdb lists one record per CDR3 protein. The sample holds approximately 600,000 distinct CDR3 sequences; approximately 50% are singletons and the top ten take 30% to 45%. J is TRBJ2-1 and V is TRBV16; TRBD1 agrees at 7 bases. Sequenced sample: blood. The receptor comes from a man aged 55 to 70 in good health. The CDR3 sequence: CASSQRQGFNEQFF. The DNA of the CDR3 is TGTGCCAGCAGCCAGCGACAGGGTTTCAATGAGCAGTTCTTC.